These T cell receptor beta chains were read from a single sample in a study of blood T cells in healthy people across ages. TCRdb re-analysed the 5' RACE reads in MiXCR, keeping a single row per CDR3 protein. Altogether 1.5 million or so distinct CDR3 sequences are present, 42% being singletons, with the ten largest covering approximately 7.9%. The material sequenced was blood. These receptors were taken from a woman younger than 30 in good health. The CDR3 runs from the conserved cysteine through the conserved F or W. The D gene is left open where the match is weak. Clone size, where shown, is once, few, many, or a class for clones that have expanded.

>TRBJ1-2|few|TRBD1|TRBV7-2
TGTGCCAGCAGCAGGCGGACAGGGGGGGACTATGGCTACACCTTC
CASSRRTGGDYGYTF
>TRBJ1-5|NA|TRBD1|TRBV2
TGTGCCAGCGGAACAGGGGCCCCCCTATGGCCCCAGCATTTT
CASGTGAPLWPQHF
>TRBJ1-2|few|NA|TRBV12-3/TRBV12-4
TGTGCCAGCCCCTTCTATGGCTACACCTTC
CASPFYGYTF
>TRBJ1-2|NA|NA|TRBV18
TGTGCCAGCTCACCACCGGTAGAACACTTCGATGGTGGCTACACCTTC
CASSPPVEHFDGGYTF
>TRBJ2-3|NA|TRBD1|TRBV4-1
TGCGCCAGCAGCCATGCCGGGACAGGGGAGAAAGATACGCAGTATTTT
CASSHAGTGEKDTQYF
>TRBJ1-4|once|NA|TRBV28
TGTGCCAGCAGCCCATCGGAGGCACCTAATGAAAAACTGTTTTTT
CASSPSEAPNEKLFF
>TRBJ2-2|NA|TRBD2|TRBV20-1
TGCAGTGCTAGAGAGAGGAGCGGGAGGGGAACCGGGGAGCTGTTTTTT
CSARERSGRGTGELFF
>TRBJ2-3|NA|TRBD2|TRBV5-1
TGCGCCAGCAGCTTGGTATTTACCGGGACTAGCGGGACCCACACAGATACGCAGTATTTT
CASSLVFTGTSGTHTDTQYF
>TRBJ2-1|NA|TRBD2|TRBV7-3
TGTGCCAGCAGGGAAAGGGGACTAGGTAACAATGAGCAGTTCTTC
CASRERGLGNNEQFF
>TRBJ2-3|NA|NA|TRBV28
TGTGCCAGCACCAAAGGGGGGGAGTTCATTACAGATACGCAGTATTTT
CASTKGGEFITDTQYF
>TRBJ2-3|NA|TRBD1|TRBV14
TGTGCCAGCAGCTCCCCGGACAGGGGTAGCCTTACGCAGTATTTT
CASSSPDRGSLTQYF
>TRBJ2-7|NA|TRBD2|TRBV6-5
TGTGCCAGCAGCTACACGGGACTATCAAACTACGAGCAGTACTTC
CASSYTGLSNYEQYF
>TRBJ1-1|NA|NA|TRBV12-3/TRBV12-4
TGTGCCAGCAGCACAACCGCAGGGAACACTGAAGCTTTCTTT
CASSTTAGNTEAFF
>TRBJ2-1|NA|TRBD2|TRBV7-2
TGTGCCAGCAAAACGGGGGGTTTTGATGAGCAGTTCTTC
CASKTGGFDEQFF
>TRBJ2-5|NA|TRBD2|TRBV18
TGTGCCAGCTCGCTGTGGACTAGCGGAGAGCAGTACTTC
CASSLWTSGEQYF
>TRBJ2-7|NA|NA|TRBV14
TGTGCCAGCAGCCCCAAAGGAGGGGTTCGGTCTTACGAGCAGTACTTC
CASSPKGGVRSYEQYF
>TRBJ2-7|few|TRBD1|TRBV10-3
TGTGCCATCAACCTGGGACAGGGCGGCGAGCAGTACTTC
CAINLGQGGEQYF
>TRBJ1-4|few|NA|TRBV18
TGTGCCAGCTCGCGACAGGCCCTAAATGAAAAACTGTTTTTT
CASSRQALNEKLFF
>TRBJ2-5|NA|TRBD2|TRBV29-1
TGCAGCGTTGAAGTGCGGGGGGAAGAGACCCAGTACTTC
CSVEVRGEETQYF
>TRBJ2-1|NA|NA|TRBV6-5
TGTGCCAGCAGTTACACGGGGGTTAGGGATGAGCAGTTCTTC
CASSYTGVRDEQFF
>TRBJ2-7|few|NA|TRBV2
TGTGCCAGCAGTGCCGAGACCTACGAGCAGTACTTC
CASSAETYEQYF
>TRBJ2-7|NA|TRBD1|TRBV10-2
TGCGCCAGCAGTACCGGGACAGGGCTCGAGCAGTACTTC
CASSTGTGLEQYF
>TRBJ2-5|NA|TRBD2|TRBV12-3/TRBV12-4
TGTGCCAGCAGTCGCGGGGGGGCTAGGAATGAGCAGTACTTC
CASSRGGARNEQYF
>TRBJ1-1|NA|TRBD1|TRBV20-1
TGCAGTGCTAGGGAGGGGGCAATCACTGAAGCTTTCTTT
CSAREGAITEAFF
>TRBJ1-6|few|TRBD1|TRBV10-2
TGCGCCAGCAAAGGGGGACAGAATAATTCACCCCTCCACTTT
CASKGGQNNSPLHF
>TRBJ2-7|NA|TRBD2|TRBV6-1
TGTGCCAGCACCCTTCGACAGCCTAGCGGGAGCTCCTACGAGCAGTACTTC
CASTLRQPSGSSYEQYF
>TRBJ2-3|few|TRBD2|TRBV6-4
TGTGCCAGCAGTGAAACTAGCGCCACAGATACGCAGTATTTT
CASSETSATDTQYF
>TRBJ1-5|medium-sized|NA|TRBV16
TGTGCCAGCAGCCAATCGTACAGCCGCAATCAGCCCCAGCATTTT
CASSQSYSRNQPQHF
>TRBJ2-1|NA|NA|TRBV30
TGTGCCGGGAGTCCCGGCCATGAGCAGTTCTTC
CAGSPGHEQFF
>TRBJ2-5|NA|TRBD1|TRBV20-1
TGCAGTGCTAGCTCTGACAGGGGGAACCAAGAGACCCAGTACTTC
CSASSDRGNQETQYF
>TRBJ1-1|NA|NA|TRBV7-9
TGTGCCAGCAGCTTTGGGGACTTACTTGAAGCTTTCTTT
CASSFGDLLEAFF
>TRBJ1-1|NA|NA|TRBV4-1
TGCGCCAGCAGCCAAGGTGAAGGGAATGAAGCTTTCTTT
CASSQGEGNEAFF
>TRBJ1-2|few|TRBD1|TRBV7-3
TGTGCCAGCAGCTTAACGGGTTGGGGGACAGTCGACGGCTACACCTTC
CASSLTGWGTVDGYTF
>TRBJ2-7|NA|NA|TRBV5-1
TGCGCCAGCAGCTTGGGCCGACAGGAACTCTCCTCCTACGAGCAGTACTTC
CASSLGRQELSSYEQYF
>TRBJ2-7|NA|NA|TRBV5-6
TGTGCCAGCAGCTTATCCGCAGGGGTGCGGGCCTACGAGCAGTACTTC
CASSLSAGVRAYEQYF
>TRBJ2-3|NA|NA|TRBV6-1
TGTGCCAGCAGTGAAGGAGGAGCTGAGTATTTT
CASSEGGAEYF
>TRBJ1-1|few|NA|TRBV5-5
TGTGCCAGCAGCCTGGTAGCAGGCGGGAACACTGAAGCTTTCTTT
CASSLVAGGNTEAFF
>TRBJ1-3|once|NA|TRBV12-3/TRBV12-4
TGTGCCAGCAGTCCGCGACCCCCCGGGACTCCCAAAGACGAACAGTCTGGAAACACCATATATTTT
CASSPRPPGTPKDEQSGNTIYF
>TRBJ2-1|NA|NA|TRBV20-1
TGCAGTGCTCAGGGATCATACGAGGGGCAGTTCTTC
CSAQGSYEGQFF
>TRBJ2-6|once|NA|TRBV29-1
TGCAGCGTTGTGTGGTTAGCTGGGGCCAACGTCCTGACTTTC
CSVVWLAGANVLTF
>TRBJ2-3|few|NA|TRBV4-2
TGTGCCAGCAGCCAAGGGGACCGGGATCTTGATACGCAGTATTTT
CASSQGDRDLDTQYF
>TRBJ1-2|NA|NA|TRBV12-3/TRBV12-4
TGTGCCAGCAGTAGGGACAAAGCTAACTATGGCTACACCTTC
CASSRDKANYGYTF
>TRBJ2-5|NA|NA|TRBV4-1
TGCGCCAGCAGCCAAATAGGAGGGGGTAGCGAGACCCAGTACTTC
CASSQIGGGSETQYF